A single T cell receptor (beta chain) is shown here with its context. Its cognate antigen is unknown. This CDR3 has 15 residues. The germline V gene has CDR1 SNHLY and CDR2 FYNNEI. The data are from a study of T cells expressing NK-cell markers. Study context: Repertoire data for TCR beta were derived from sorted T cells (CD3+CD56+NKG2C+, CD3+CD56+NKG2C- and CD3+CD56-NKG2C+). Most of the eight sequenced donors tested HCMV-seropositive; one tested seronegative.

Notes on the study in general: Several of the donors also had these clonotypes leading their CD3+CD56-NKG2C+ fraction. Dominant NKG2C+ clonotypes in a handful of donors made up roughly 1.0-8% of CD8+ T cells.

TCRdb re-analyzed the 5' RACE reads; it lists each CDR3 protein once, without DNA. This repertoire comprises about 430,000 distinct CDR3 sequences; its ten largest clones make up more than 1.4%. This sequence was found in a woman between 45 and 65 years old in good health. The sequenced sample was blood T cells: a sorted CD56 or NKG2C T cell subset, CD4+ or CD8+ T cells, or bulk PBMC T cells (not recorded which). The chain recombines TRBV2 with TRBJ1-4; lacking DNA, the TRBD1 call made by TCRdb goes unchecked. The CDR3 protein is CASTQGDRRNEKLFF.